Included here is one T cell receptor beta chain sequence, with context. The sample holds a few counts of this clone. Its antigen is still unknown. The sequence runs out 3 residues before the end of the CDR3; the remainder is reconstructed from the germline J gene. This record comes from a study of T cell clonality in common variable immunodeficiency (dated by TCRdb to between 2014 and 2017). Broad study findings and their caveats: Healthy controls shared more TCRbeta clones with each other than CVID subjects shared among themselves (p < 0.0001). Reportedly, TCRbeta sequences from CVID had fewer deletions and N-nucleotide insertions, and highly modified clones with 13 or more V deletions were absent from CVID. The authors noted that sequencing repertoires of T cell subpopulations would be needed to clarify what caused the increased clonality in CVID. Correlations of repertoire features with clinical complications were constrained by heterogeneity among patients within the CVID cohort. Increased TCRbeta clonality was found in CVID subjects compared with healthy controls (t-test p = 0.018), with the increase being most characteristic of about a third of subjects. Even though DNA input was equal, the average per sample came to about 81,820 unique sequences for controls compared with 30,000 to 40,000 for CVID samples.

Predominantly Caucasian heritage was noted among both the CVID patients and the healthy controls. Heparinized peripheral whole blood samples of about 4.5 to 8 ml were collected from each donor. Genomic DNA from adults with common variable immune deficiency (CVID) and from healthy adult controls was used for sequencing of TCRbeta CDR3 repertoires. There were about 22 healthy adult volunteers in the control group (12 female and roughly 10 male), ranging in age from about 23 to 66 years, with a mean age of around 35. To isolate peripheral blood mononuclear cells, diluted blood was subjected to density centrifugation over Hypaque 1077 or Ficoll-Paque. Genomic DNA was extracted from unsorted mononuclear cells by Qiagen column purification or by a centrifugation-based method. The CDR1 and CDR2 encoded by the germline V gene are MNHNS and SASEGT. V loses 4 bases of germline sequence and J loses 5 bases, and the interval between the two ends is 9 bases. The CDR3 spans 14 residues, from the cysteine through the phenylalanine. Sequencing covers 33 bases of the CDR3, shown here with the frame starting at base 1.

For sequencing, equivalent amounts of genomic DNA were input from CVID and control samples. For every sample, a 60 bp segment covering the rearranged TCRbeta CDR3 region was amplified and then sequenced. The immunoSEQ assay, a bias-corrected multiplex PCR combined with high-throughput sequencing, was used to amplify TCRbeta. Concerning the study's data processing: Every unique nucleotide sequence counted as a clone and was annotated with V, D and J genes, copy number and frequency. Sequences were labeled productive if in frame, and non-productive if out of frame or containing stop codons. As previously described, Shannon's entropy was used to calculate clonality. Mean CDR3 Kyte-Doolittle hydropathy was derived from the predicted amino acid sequences of productive clones. The R hclust function was used to hierarchically cluster scaled V gene usage with Manhattan distance and complete linkage. Clone sharing by CDR3 amino acid sequence was assessed by resampling 12 repertoires per group over 100 rounds. The repertoires were searched for fewer than 75 published EBV-specific TCRbeta sequences and 200 to 300 published CMV-specific TCRbeta sequences. After two CVID samples that produced fewer than 10,000 sequences were dropped from the analysis, some 40 CVID repertoires remained. Not all clones reach the TCRdb copy of this immuneACCESS table, which keeps in-frame sequences only. Checked studies attribute under half of the gap to unresolved V genes and leave the rest unexplained. Clone size and the V and J calls come from that table; the DNA yielded D and trimming. This sample was tabulated with under 45,000 clones, among which there are no singletons. Roughly 3.6% of the sample is in the top ten clones.

Specimen: peripheral blood mononuclear cells. The sequence links TRBV6-1 to TRBJ1-6, with a weak D call of TRBD1 (6 bases match). This TCR was recovered from a person between 18 and 75 years old in good health. The encoded CDR3 is CASSADRNNSPLHF. The part of the CDR3 DNA that was read is TGTGCCAGCAGTGCCGACAGGAATAATTCACCC.